This record covers a single T cell receptor (beta chain). Sequencing used immunoSEQ multiplex PCR; TCRdb keeps in-frame clones, though not all of them. The sample records under 95,000 clones, about 89% being singletons. The V end lost 4 bases, the J end lost 5 bases, and 18 bases lay between the germline ends. Germline V CDR1 and CDR2: MGHRA, YSYEKL. This CDR3 is 16 amino acids long. The data belong to a study of control samples from healthy donors and cancer patients. The V gene is TRBV4-1, the J gene TRBJ1-5; D is perhaps TRBD1 (5 bases). The sequencing sample was made of blood. The source is a woman younger than 45 in good health. The CDR3 bases are TGCGCCAGCAGCCCCCAGGCGGCAGGGTCGTATCAGCCCCAGCATTTT. Its translation: CASSPQAAGSYQPQHF.